This TCR beta chain originates from a study of shared clonotypes between healthy human individuals. General study points: Larger estimated richness was generally seen in naive subsets than in memory subsets. All-four-donor shared clonotypes had higher generation probabilities than non-shared clonotypes did.

The CDR3 has 15 residues. The V end was cut by 4 bases, the J end by 0 bases, with 8 bases between. Germline CDR1 is SGDLS and CDR2 is YYNGEE. Positively selected for CCR7, the CD45RO-negative cells used as naive CD8 cells excluded terminally differentiated effector memory CD45RA+ cells. Deep was the level used in running the assay. As processed by the authors: ImmunoSEQ sequences covered only the junction and lacked quality scores; filtering therefore differed. Assay: immunoSEQ multiplex PCR; the TCRdb copy retains only in-frame clones and omits some. D and trimming come from the DNA, and the V and J calls and clone size come from that table. The sample carries some 2.1 million clones, just under 95% recorded once. This clone was detected only once. Its matching antigen is unknown.

The V and J genes are TRBV9 and TRBJ2-6; no definite D call. The TCR comes from a young man in good health. Sequences were obtained from naive CD8+ T cells sorted from blood. The CDR3 nucleotides read TGTGCCAGCAGCCCAGATGGCTCTGGGGCCAACGTCCTGACTTTC. Protein: CASSPDGSGANVLTF.